A single sample gave rise to the 26 T cell receptor beta chains below, sequenced in a study of lung T cells in sarcoidosis with Löfgren's syndrome. Via MiXCR, TCRdb re-called the reads, giving one row per CDR3 protein. Of tens of thousands of distinct CDR3 sequences in the sample, 21% are singletons; the top ten hold about 2.5%. The sequenced sample was CD4+ T cells from PBMCs. The receptors come from a human donor with sarcoidosis (Löfgren's syndrome or another form), or a control subject (not recorded which).

This clonotype was counted a few times. The rearrangement joins TRBV4-1 to TRBJ2-3; the match to TRBD2 covers 12 bases. CDR3 length: 17 residues. CDR1 and CDR2 (germline): MGHRA, YSYEKL. Trimming at V came to 1 base and at J to 3 bases, leaving 5 bases not matched to a gene. The CDR3 DNA sequence: TGCGCCAGCAGCCAAGTACGAGGGACTAGCGGGACAGATACGCAGTATTTT. Its translation: CASSQVRGTSGTDTQYF.

This clonotype was counted only a few times. The chain is built from TRBV18 and TRBJ2-5, with D unresolved. Looked up from germline, CDR1 is KGHSH and CDR2 is LQKENI. Trimming took off 2 bases at V and 5 bases at J, with 9 bases between the two ends. The CDR3 loop spans 13 amino acids. CDR3 DNA: TGTGCCAGCTCACCAGGACCTACGGAGACCCAGTACTTC. It specifies CASSPGPTETQYF.

Concerning this clonotype itself: A much bigger clone sits one base away, suggesting this may be a read error. The chain combines TRBV7-9 with TRBJ2-5, with a tentative D call TRBD2 (6 bases). The germline gives CDR1 SEHNR, CDR2 FQNEAQ (reference sequence). The CDR3 contains 15 residues. CDR3 in amino acids: CASSLDGSVQEAQYF. CDR3 nucleotide sequence: TGTGCCAGCAGCTTAGACGGGAGTGTTCAAGAGGCCCAGTACTTC.

The rearrangement joins TRBV4-2 to TRBJ1-5, with D possibly matching TRBD1 (6 bases). The ends were cut back, 1 base at V and 5 bases at J, with 12 bases in the middle. Germline V lookup: CDR1 LGHNA, CDR2 YNFKEQ. This CDR3 spans 15 amino acids. The CDR3 bases are TGTGCCAGCAGCCAAGCTCCAGGGGTGGATCAGCCCCAGCATTTT. This translates into CASSQAPGVDQPQHF.

This clonotype came up many times. The chain couples TRBV28 to TRBJ1-2, with 7 bases fitting TRBD1. CDR1 is MDHEN and CDR2 is SYDVKM in the germline V gene. V was clipped by 6 bases and J by 4 bases; unmatched bases: 14. CDR3 length: 16 residues. The CDR3 sequence is CASRPPGQPRVYGYTF. The CDR3 DNA reads TGTGCCAGCAGGCCCCCGGGACAGCCGCGGGTCTATGGCTACACCTTC.

The CDR3 sequence: CASSDLSTGYTEAFF. As DNA, the CDR3 is TGTGCCAGCAGTGACCTCTCGACAGGGTACACTGAAGCTTTCTTT. V usage is TRBV25-1 and J usage is TRBJ1-1; 7 nucleotides agree with TRBD1. The CDR3 is made up of 15 amino acids. The J segment lost 3 bases and the V segment lost 3 bases, leaving 7 bases of the junction unmatched. Looked up from germline, CDR1 is MGHDK and CDR2 is SYGVNS.

Of note for this clonotype: The junction does not match germline at one end; this may be a read error. CDR3 sequence: CSSSMAGTGELFF. In nucleotides, the CDR3 is TGTTCCAGTAGTATGGCGGGCACCGGGGAGCTGTTTTTT. The rearrangement joins TRBV19 to TRBJ2-2; D possibly corresponds to TRBD2 (5 bases). The germline CDR1 and CDR2 sequences are LNHDA and SQIVND (reference sequence). CDR3 size: 13 residues.

Comment on this clonotype: A read error may explain this, as a much larger clone is one base away. The rearrangement uses TRBV29-1 and TRBJ1-1, with D maybe TRBD1 (5 bases). Trimming shortened V by 7 bases and J by 1 base, and 13 bases separated the two germline ends. CDR1 is SQVTM, CDR2 ANQGSEA, per germline. The CDR3 is 13 residues long. The CDR3 DNA reads TGCAGCGCGAGAGACGGGGCGAACACTGAAGCTTTCTTT. Encoded protein: CSARDGANTEAFF.

This clonotype showed up many times. The genes are TRBV6-1 and TRBJ2-7, with TRBD2 as a possible D gene (5 bases). Germline V gives CDR1 MNHNS, CDR2 SASEGT. This CDR3 comprises 15 residues. The V end lost 5 bases, the J end lost 6 bases, and 20 bases lay between the germline ends. The CDR3 DNA reads as TGTGCCAGCAGTAGACCCTTGTGGGAGAACCGCGAGCAGTACTTC. It translates to CASSRPLWENREQYF.

This clonotype was counted ten times or more. The V call is TRBV20-1, the J call TRBJ2-1; perhaps TRBD2 as D (6 bases). Germline CDR1 and CDR2: DFQATT and SNEGSKA (reference sequence). V was clipped by 8 bases and J by 5 bases, with 13 bases between them. The CDR3 has 12 residues. The CDR3 region has the DNA TGCAGTCGGCGGGGACTTAACAATGAGCAGTTCTTC. Protein sequence: CSRRGLNNEQFF.

This clonotype showed up many times. The chain recombines TRBV28 with TRBJ1-3, with D maybe TRBD1 (6 bases). Trimming shortened V by 7 bases and J by 2 bases, and 27 bases separated the two germline ends. In germline, CDR1 is MDHEN, CDR2 SYDVKM. CDR3 length: 19 amino acids. The CDR3 protein is CASIPSPGTSQKAGNTIYF. Written as DNA, the CDR3 is TGTGCCAGCATTCCCTCGCCCGGGACATCCCAAAAAGCTGGAAACACCATATATTTT.

This clonotype showed up many times. The V call is TRBV20-1, the J call TRBJ2-5; TRBD2 matches at 7 bases. Germline lookup yields CDR1 DFQATT and CDR2 SNEGSKA (reference sequence). With V trimmed by 5 bases and J by 5 bases, 20 bases remained unmatched. This CDR3 comprises 17 residues. The CDR3 coding sequence is TGCAGTGCTCCCGCCTTCCCCGGACTAGGGGCCAGGGAGACCCAGTACTTC. Amino acids: CSAPAFPGLGARETQYF.

V and J are TRBV14 and TRBJ1-2; D is unresolved. Germline V gene lookup returns CDR1 SGHDN and CDR2 FVKESK. The CDR3 has 13 amino acids. V was trimmed by 0 bases and J by 8 bases, leaving 10 bases between them. The CDR3 loop is CASSQDWAFGYTF. The CDR3 region has the DNA TGTGCCAGCAGCCAAGATTGGGCTTTCGGCTACACCTTC.

This clonotype has a count of ten or more. The J gene is TRBJ1-1, the V gene TRBV25-1; the match to TRBD1 covers 9 bases. The CDR3 runs 13 residues. Per the germline V gene, CDR1 is MGHDK and CDR2 is SYGVNS. V shed 7 bases and J 0 bases; nucleotides not matched to a gene: 0. Here the CDR3 reads CASNRGLNTEAFF. In DNA, the CDR3 is TGTGCCAGCAACAGGGGGCTGAACACTGAAGCTTTCTTT.

This clonotype was counted once. A much larger clone differs by one base, so this may be a read error. The V and J genes are TRBV11-2 and TRBJ2-5; a weak D match, TRBD2 (6 bases). This CDR3 comprises 16 residues. Germline CDR1 and CDR2: SGHAT and FQNNGV. Trimming removed 5 bases from V and 4 bases from J, with 20 bases in between. The CDR3 spells CASSPAGGMTRETQYF. As DNA, the CDR3 is TGTGCCAGCAGCCCCGCTGGCGGGATGACTCGAGAGACCCAGTACTTC.

J is TRBJ2-5 and V is TRBV18, with a tentative D call TRBD1 (5 bases). The germline gives CDR1 KGHSH, CDR2 LQKENI. The V gene lost 0 bases and the J gene lost 10 bases, with 12 bases spanning the gap. The CDR3 extends over 13 amino acids. The CDR3 is CASSPPVQGDQYF. The CDR3 nucleotides read TGTGCCAGCTCACCACCGGTTCAAGGGGACCAGTACTTC.

This clonotype was observed at least ten times. The gene calls are TRBV11-3 and TRBJ2-3; tentative D call: TRBD2 (5 bases). CDR1 and CDR2 (germline): SGHNT, YENEEA. CDR3 length: 14 residues. Trimming removed 6 bases from V and 0 bases from J, with 10 bases in between. In DNA form, the CDR3 reads TGTGCCAGCAGTTCGGGAACTAGCACAGATACGCAGTATTTT. It translates to CASSSGTSTDTQYF.

The CDR3 coding sequence is TGTGCCAGCAGGAAAAGGTGGGGGAGCATATACAACGAGCAGTACTTC. As protein: CASRKRWGSIYNEQYF. V is TRBV6-1 and J is TRBJ2-7, with D perhaps assigned TRBD1 or TRBD2 (5 bases each). CDR3 size: 16 residues. V lost 6 bases and J 5 bases, leaving 23 bases between the germline ends. Germline CDR1 and CDR2: MNHNS and SASEGT.

This clonotype was recorded at least ten times. The V and J genes are TRBV28 and TRBJ2-2, with 7 bases identical to TRBD1. CDR3 length: 15 residues. The J segment lost 7 bases and the V segment lost 5 bases, leaving 10 bases of the junction unmatched. CDR1 and CDR2 from the germline V gene are MDHEN and SYDVKM. CDR3 sequence: CASSRPRGGGGELFF. Written as DNA, the CDR3 is TGTGCCAGCAGTCGCCCCCGAGGGGGCGGCGGGGAGCTGTTTTTT.

This clonotype came up many times. The V and J genes are TRBV27 and TRBJ1-6; weak D call: TRBD1 (6 bases). The CDR3 loop spans 16 amino acids. V dropped 8 bases and J dropped 6 bases, with 20 bases sitting between them. In germline, CDR1 is MNHEY, CDR2 SMNVEV (reference sequence). CDR3 DNA sequence: TGTGCCAGCTGCGAGGACAGCCTCCCGATTAATTCACCCCTCCACTTT. Protein sequence: CASCEDSLPINSPLHF.

This clonotype was seen only a few times. The V gene is TRBV19, the J gene TRBJ1-5; 11 bases match TRBD1. The germline V gene encodes CDR1 LNHDA and CDR2 SQIVND (reference sequence). V shed 8 bases, J shed 1 base, and the junction held 10 bases outside the gene matches. The CDR3 contains 17 residues. The CDR3 spells CASSTGTGGQSNQPQHF. The CDR3 DNA follows: TGTGCCAGTTCTACCGGGACAGGGGGGCAAAGCAATCAGCCCCAGCATTTT.

This clonotype was observed at least ten times. J is TRBJ2-1 and V is TRBV6-2 or TRBV6-3; 7 bases align to TRBD2. Looked up from germline, CDR1 is MNHEY and CDR2 is SVGEGT. The CDR3 consists of 15 residues. Trimming removed 7 bases from V and 0 bases from J; junction bases left unmatched: 6. In DNA form, the CDR3 reads TGTGCCAGCAAGAGCGGACTAGTCTCCTACAATGAGCAGTTCTTC. Its protein product is CASKSGLVSYNEQFF.

This clonotype was found a few times. Relative to the germline gene, one junction end is altered; a read error may explain this. V usage is TRBV6-2 or TRBV6-3 and J usage is TRBJ2-2, with D hard to call. The CDR3 covers 13 residues. Germline V lookup: CDR1 MNHEY, CDR2 SVGEGT. This chain's CDR3 is CASSNSDTGELFF. The CDR3 DNA reads as TGTGCCAGCAGTAACTCCGACACCGGGGAGCTGTTTTTT.

Concerning this clonotype: A clone one base away is much larger, so this may be a read error. The CDR3 bases are TGTGCCTGCGCCCGGGGGTCAAACTATGGCTACACCTTC. This encodes CACARGSNYGYTF. This chain links TRBV6-5 with TRBJ1-2, with D possibly matching TRBD1 (5 bases). V was clipped by 11 bases and J by 2 bases, with 15 bases between them. Per the germline V gene, CDR1 is MNHEY and CDR2 is SVGAGI. This CDR3 is 13 amino acids long.

Many counts were recorded for this clonotype. This chain joins TRBV6-6 and TRBJ1-2; TRBD1 aligns across 7 bases. The CDR3 length is 15 residues. The germline CDR1 and CDR2 sequences are MNHNY and SVGAGI (reference sequence). The V segment lost 0 bases and the J segment 0 bases; nucleotides outside the gene matches: 1. CDR3 sequence (DNA): TGTGCCAGCAGTTACTCGGGACAGTCTAACTATGGCTACACCTTC. This translates into CASSYSGQSNYGYTF.

DNA for the CDR3: TGTGCCAGCCCACGTACCGGGACAGGGGTTTTGTACGAGCAGTACTTC. Protein: CASPRTGTGVLYEQYF. This rearrangement joins TRBV18 to TRBJ2-7; 10 nucleotides agree with TRBD1. The CDR3 runs to 16 residues. Germline V gives CDR1 KGHSH, CDR2 LQKENI. V shed 8 bases and J 4 bases; nucleotides not matched to a gene: 14.